This T cell receptor beta chain was documented in a study of STAT3 mutations in large granular lymphocyte leukemia. Details on this clone: Antigen: not known.

Study-wide results and caveats: Every T-LGLL patient had at least one immunodominant TCRbeta clonotype.

This table comes from immunoSEQ multiplex PCR, and its TCRdb copy is limited to in-frame clones, with some not included. Among approximately 22,000 clones, approximately 94% were seen once, and the ten largest hold under 7.5%. Trimming stripped 2 bases from V and 2 bases from J, with 10 bases between. This CDR3 is 14 amino acids long. Germline V gene lookup returns CDR1 MNHNS and CDR2 SASEGT. This chain uses TRBV6-1 with TRBJ2-7, with D perhaps matching TRBD1 (6 bases). This receptor was taken from a man aged 40-55 years with T-cell large granular lymphocyte leukemia. Some clones in this sample may be carry-over from other donors' samples. Sequenced material: peripheral blood mononuclear cells. CDR3 protein: CASSEPDSTYEQYF. CDR3 nucleotides: TGTGCCAGCAGTGAACCGGACAGTACCTACGAGCAGTACTTC.